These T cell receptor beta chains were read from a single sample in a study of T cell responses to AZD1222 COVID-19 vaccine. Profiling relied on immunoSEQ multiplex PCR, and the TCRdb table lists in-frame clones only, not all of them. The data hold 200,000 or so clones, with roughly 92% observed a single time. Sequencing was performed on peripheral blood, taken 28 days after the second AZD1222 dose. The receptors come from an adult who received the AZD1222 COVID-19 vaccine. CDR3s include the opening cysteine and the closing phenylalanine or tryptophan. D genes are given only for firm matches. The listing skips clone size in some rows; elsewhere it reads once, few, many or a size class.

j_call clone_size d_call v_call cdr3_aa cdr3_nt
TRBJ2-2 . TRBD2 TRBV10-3 CAISGLAGTTGELFF TGTGCCATCAGCGGACTAGCGGGGACCACCGGGGAGCTGTTTTTT
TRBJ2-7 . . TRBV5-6 CASSLAGNHYEQYF TGTGCCAGCAGCTTGGCCGGAAACCACTACGAGCAGTACTTC
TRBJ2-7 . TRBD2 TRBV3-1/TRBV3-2 CASSQASGGAYEQYF TGTGCCAGCAGCCAAGCTAGCGGGGGGGCCTACGAGCAGTACTTC
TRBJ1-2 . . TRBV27 CASSPRGGPWDYGYTF TGTGCCAGCAGTCCAAGGGGTGGACCGTGGGACTATGGCTACACCTTC
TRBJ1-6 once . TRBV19 CASSRESYNSPLHF TGTGCCAGTAGCAGGGAGTCCTATAATTCACCCCTCCACTTT
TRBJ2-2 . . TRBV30 CAWTLGSNTGELFF TGTGCCTGGACCTTGGGGTCGAACACCGGGGAGCTGTTTTTT
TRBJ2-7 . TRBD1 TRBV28 CASSRGDRENEQYF TGTGCCAGCAGCCGAGGGGACAGGGAGAACGAGCAGTACTTC
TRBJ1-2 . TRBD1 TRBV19 CASSRTSGTGGVYGYTF TGTGCCAGTAGCAGAACCTCCGGGACAGGGGGCGTCTATGGCTACACCTTC
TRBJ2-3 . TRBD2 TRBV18 CASSPGLASTDTQYF TGTGCCAGCTCACCCGGACTAGCGAGCACAGATACGCAGTATTTT
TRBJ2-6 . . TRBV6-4 CASSDGELLSGANVLTF TGTGCCAGCAGTGACGGCGAACTTCTCTCTGGGGCCAACGTCCTGACTTTC
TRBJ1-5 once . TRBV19 CASSIGSSYNQPQHF TGTGCCAGTAGTATAGGGTCGAGTTACAATCAGCCCCAGCATTTT
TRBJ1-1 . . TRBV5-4 CASSFESGRGNTEAFF TGTGCCAGCAGCTTTGAATCGGGGAGGGGAAACACTGAAGCTTTCTTT
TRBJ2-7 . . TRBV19 CASSPQESSYEQYF TGTGCCAGTAGTCCTCAGGAGAGCTCCTACGAGCAGTACTTC
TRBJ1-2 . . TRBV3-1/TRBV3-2 CASSQDGGWGYTF TGTGCCAGCAGCCAAGATGGGGGTTGGGGCTACACCTTC
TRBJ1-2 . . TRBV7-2 CASSSGRRGGGYGYTF TGTGCCAGCAGCTCCGGCCGCCGTGGGGGCGGCTATGGCTACACCTTC
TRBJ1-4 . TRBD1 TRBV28 CASSPQGVLRDYF TGTGCCAGCAGTCCCCAGGGGGTCTTAAGGGACTATTTT
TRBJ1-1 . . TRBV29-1 CSAAGLVAEAFF TGCAGCGCAGCGGGGTTGGTGGCTGAAGCTTTCTTT
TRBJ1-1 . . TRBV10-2 CASSVRTEAFF TGCGCCAGCAGTGTGCGGACTGAAGCTTTCTTT
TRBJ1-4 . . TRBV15 CATIGTYQGEKLFF TGTGCCACCATCGGTACATACCAGGGTGAAAAACTGTTTTTT
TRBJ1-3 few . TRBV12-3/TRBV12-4 CASSPTGNTIYF TGTGCCAGCAGTCCGACTGGAAACACCATATATTTT
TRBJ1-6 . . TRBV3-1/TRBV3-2 CASSQSNAGSPLHF TGTGCCAGCAGCCAATCCAATGCTGGTTCACCCCTCCACTTT
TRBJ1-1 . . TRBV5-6 CASSPTTLMNTEAFF TGTGCCAGCAGCCCGACGACTCTAATGAACACTGAAGCTTTCTTT
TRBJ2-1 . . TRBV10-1 CASSESWGARGNEQFF TGCGCCAGCAGTGAGTCGTGGGGGGCGCGGGGGAATGAGCAGTTCTTC
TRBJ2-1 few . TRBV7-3 CASSLTRGVNEQFF TGTGCCAGCAGCTTAACACGGGGCGTCAATGAGCAGTTCTTC
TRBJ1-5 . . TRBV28 CAVKTVNSNQPQHF TGTGCCGTCAAGACAGTGAATAGCAATCAGCCCCAGCATTTT
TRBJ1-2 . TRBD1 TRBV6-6 CASTLPTGEDGYTF TGTGCCAGCACCTTACCGACAGGGGAAGATGGCTACACCTTC
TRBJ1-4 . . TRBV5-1 CASSYAATNEKLFF TGCGCCAGCAGTTACGCCGCAACTAATGAAAAACTGTTTTTT
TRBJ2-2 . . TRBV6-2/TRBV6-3 CASSSPVTGELFF TGTGCCAGCAGTAGTCCGGTCACCGGGGAGCTGTTTTTT
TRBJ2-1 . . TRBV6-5 CASSSSHGSYNEQFF TGTGCCAGCAGTTCATCTCATGGGTCCTACAATGAGCAGTTCTTC
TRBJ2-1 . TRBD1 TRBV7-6 CASSLEYRGRHNEQFF TGTGCCAGCAGCTTAGAGTACAGGGGGCGTCACAATGAGCAGTTCTTC
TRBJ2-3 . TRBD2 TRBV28 CASSLLWRGGVGDTQYF TGTGCCAGCAGTTTATTGTGGCGGGGGGGTGTCGGAGATACGCAGTATTTT
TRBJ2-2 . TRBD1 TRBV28 CASSLGQGNTGELFF TGTGCCAGCAGTCTGGGACAGGGGAACACCGGGGAGCTGTTTTTT
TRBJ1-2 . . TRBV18 CASSPRDNYYGYTF TGTGCCAGCTCACCAAGGGACAACTACTATGGCTACACCTTC
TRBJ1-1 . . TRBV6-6 CASRRGVNTEAFF TGTGCCAGCAGGAGAGGGGTCAACACTGAAGCTTTCTTT
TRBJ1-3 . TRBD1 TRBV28 CASTPTGNGNTIYF TGTGCCAGCACCCCGACAGGGAATGGAAACACCATATATTTT
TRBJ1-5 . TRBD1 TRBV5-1 CASSLTGAGQPQHF TGCGCCAGCAGCTTGACAGGGGCGGGTCAGCCCCAGCATTTT